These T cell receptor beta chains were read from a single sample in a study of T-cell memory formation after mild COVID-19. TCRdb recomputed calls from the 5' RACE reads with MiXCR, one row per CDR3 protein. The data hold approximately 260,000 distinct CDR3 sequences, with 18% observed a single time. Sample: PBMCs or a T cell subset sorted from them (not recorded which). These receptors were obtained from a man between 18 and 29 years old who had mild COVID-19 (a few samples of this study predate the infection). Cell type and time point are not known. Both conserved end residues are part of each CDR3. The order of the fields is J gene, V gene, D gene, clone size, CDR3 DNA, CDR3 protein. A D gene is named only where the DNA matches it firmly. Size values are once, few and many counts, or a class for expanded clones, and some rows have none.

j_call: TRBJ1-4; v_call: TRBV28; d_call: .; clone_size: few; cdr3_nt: TGTGCCAGCAGCGCGATCGGGGCAACTAATGAAAAACTGTTTTTT; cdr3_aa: CASSAIGATNEKLFF
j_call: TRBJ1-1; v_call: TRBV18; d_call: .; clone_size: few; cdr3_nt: TGTGCCAGCTCTCTGAACGGACCAGGGTACACTGAAGCTTTCTTT; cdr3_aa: CASSLNGPGYTEAFF
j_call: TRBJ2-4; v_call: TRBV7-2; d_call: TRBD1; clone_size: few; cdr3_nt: TGTGCCAGCAGCCAGAGAGGGACAGGAAACATTCAGTACTTC; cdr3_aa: CASSQRGTGNIQYF
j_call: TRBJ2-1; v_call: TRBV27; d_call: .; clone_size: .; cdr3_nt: TGTGCCAGCAGTCTAGTGCGGGTAGCTTACTACAATGAGCAGTTCTTC; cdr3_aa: CASSLVRVAYYNEQFF
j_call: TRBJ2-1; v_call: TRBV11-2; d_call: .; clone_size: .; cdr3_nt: TGTGCCAGCAGCTCCCCATCCTTCAGCGGAACCTACAATGAGCAGTTCTTC; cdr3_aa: CASSSPSFSGTYNEQFF
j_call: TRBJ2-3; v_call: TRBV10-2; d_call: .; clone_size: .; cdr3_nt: TGCGCCACCAGGAGTACTCACGACCTAACAGATACGCAGTATTTT; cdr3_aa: CATRSTHDLTDTQYF
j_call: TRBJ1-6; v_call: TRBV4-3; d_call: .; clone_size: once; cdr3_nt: TGCGCCAGCAGCCAAGATGGCCCTGGCGGTTCACCCCTCCACTTT; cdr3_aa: CASSQDGPGGSPLHF
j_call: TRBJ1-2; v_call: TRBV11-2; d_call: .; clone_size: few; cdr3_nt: TGTGCCAGCAGCTCGGCCGACAGTGACAACTATGGCTACACCTTC; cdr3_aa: CASSSADSDNYGYTF
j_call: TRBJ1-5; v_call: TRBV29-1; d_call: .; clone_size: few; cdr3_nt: TGCAGCGTGGCCCCCGGGGGCCTCAATCAGCCCCAGCATTTT; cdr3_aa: CSVAPGGLNQPQHF
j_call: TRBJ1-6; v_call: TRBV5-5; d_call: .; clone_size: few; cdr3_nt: TGTGCCAGCAGGTATCCGGGCCCAAATTCACCCCTCCACTTT; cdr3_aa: CASRYPGPNSPLHF
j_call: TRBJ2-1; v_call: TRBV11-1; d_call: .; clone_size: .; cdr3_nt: TGTGCCAGCAGCTTATTGGGGAGCTCCTACAATGAGCAGTTCTTC; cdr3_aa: CASSLLGSSYNEQFF
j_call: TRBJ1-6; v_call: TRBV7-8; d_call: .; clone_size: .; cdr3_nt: TGTGCCAGCAGCCGCGGGGCACTTTATAATTCACCCCTCCACTTT; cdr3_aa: CASSRGALYNSPLHF
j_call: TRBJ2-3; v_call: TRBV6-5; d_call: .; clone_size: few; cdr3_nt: TGTGCCAGCAGTTACTCGTACGCGGGGCAGGATACGCAGTATTTT; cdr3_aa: CASSYSYAGQDTQYF
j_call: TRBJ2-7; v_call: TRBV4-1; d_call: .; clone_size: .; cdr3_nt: TGCGCCAGCAGCCAAGAAGGGCTCGGAGCCTACGAGCAGTACTTC; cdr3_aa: CASSQEGLGAYEQYF
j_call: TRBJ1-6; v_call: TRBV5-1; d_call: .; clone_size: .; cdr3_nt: TGCGCCAGCCAAGGACCAGGGGATGATAATTCACCCCTCCACTTT; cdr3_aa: CASQGPGDDNSPLHF
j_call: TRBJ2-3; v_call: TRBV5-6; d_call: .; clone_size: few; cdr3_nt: TGTGCCAGCAGGCTTCGTATAGATACGCAGTATTTT; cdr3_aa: CASRLRIDTQYF
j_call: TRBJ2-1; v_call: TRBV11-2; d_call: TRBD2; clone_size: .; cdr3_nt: TGTGCCAGCAGCCCGAGCGCCAGCGGGGCCTTCAATGAGCAGTTCTTC; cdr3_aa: CASSPSASGAFNEQFF
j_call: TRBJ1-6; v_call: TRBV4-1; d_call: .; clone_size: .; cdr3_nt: TGCGCCAGCAGCCAGAAAACACTAACCAATTCACCCCTCCACTTT; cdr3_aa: CASSQKTLTNSPLHF
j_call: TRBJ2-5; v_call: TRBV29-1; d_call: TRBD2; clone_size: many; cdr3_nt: TGCAGCGCGACCTCGACTAGCGGGGGGGAGACCCAGTACTTC; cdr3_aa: CSATSTSGGETQYF
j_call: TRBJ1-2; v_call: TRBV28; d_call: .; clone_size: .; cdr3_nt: TGTGCCACCCATACCACGGGAGACTATGGCTACACCTTC; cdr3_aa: CATHTTGDYGYTF
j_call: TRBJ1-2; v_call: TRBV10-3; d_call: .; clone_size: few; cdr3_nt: TGTGCCATCAGCAGGCGTCCGCTAGGCTATGGCTACACCTTC; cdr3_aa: CAISRRPLGYGYTF
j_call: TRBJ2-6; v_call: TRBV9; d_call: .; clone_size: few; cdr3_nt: TGTGCCAGCAGCGTAGGGGGAGTAACCAACGTCCTGACTTTC; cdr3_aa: CASSVGGVTNVLTF
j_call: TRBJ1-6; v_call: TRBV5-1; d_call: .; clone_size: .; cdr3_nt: TGCGCCAGCAGCCCGAGACGGTACGATTCACCCCTCCACTTT; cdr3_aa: CASSPRRYDSPLHF
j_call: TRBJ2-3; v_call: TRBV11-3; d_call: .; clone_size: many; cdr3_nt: TGTGCCAGCAGCCCGGCAGGGGTCGGAAATACGCAGTATTTT; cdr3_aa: CASSPAGVGNTQYF
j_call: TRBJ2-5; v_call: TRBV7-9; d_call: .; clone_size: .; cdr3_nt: TGTGCCAGCAGCTTAGGATTCGGGGGAATAGAGACCCAGTACTTC; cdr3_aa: CASSLGFGGIETQYF
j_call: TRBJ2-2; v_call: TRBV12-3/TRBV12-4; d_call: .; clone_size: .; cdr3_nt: TGTGCCAGCAGCCCGTGGGGAGTGGGGAACACCGGGGAGCTGTTTTTT; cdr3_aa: CASSPWGVGNTGELFF
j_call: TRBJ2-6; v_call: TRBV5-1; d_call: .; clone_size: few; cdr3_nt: TGCGCCAGCAGCTTGGGGGGTCCTGGGGCCAACGTCCTGACTTTC; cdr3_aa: CASSLGGPGANVLTF
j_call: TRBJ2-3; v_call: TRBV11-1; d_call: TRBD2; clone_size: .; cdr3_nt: TGTGCCAGCAGACTCAGCGGGGGCGCAGATACGCAGTATTTT; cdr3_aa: CASRLSGGADTQYF
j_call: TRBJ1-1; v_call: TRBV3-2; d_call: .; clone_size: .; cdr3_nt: TGTGCCAGCAGCCCCTCCGGGACACCGAACACTGAAGCTTTCTTT; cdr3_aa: CASSPSGTPNTEAFF
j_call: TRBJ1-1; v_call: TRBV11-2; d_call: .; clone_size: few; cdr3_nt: TGTGCCAGCAGCTTAGCGGGGCAGGTCTGGACTGAAGCTTTCTTT; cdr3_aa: CASSLAGQVWTEAFF
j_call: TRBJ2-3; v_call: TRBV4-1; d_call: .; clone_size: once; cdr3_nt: TGCGCCAGCAGCCCGGGGATAGCGGTGGTTCTGAGGTTTACGCAGTATTTT; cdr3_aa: CASSPGIAVVLRFTQYF
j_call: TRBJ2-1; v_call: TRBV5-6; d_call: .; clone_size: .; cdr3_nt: TGTGCCAGCAGCTTGGAGTCCGAAGCCTACAATGAGCAGTTCTTC; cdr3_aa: CASSLESEAYNEQFF
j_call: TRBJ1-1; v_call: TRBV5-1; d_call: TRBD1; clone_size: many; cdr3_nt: TGCGCCAGCAGAGCTGACAGGGGGCTAACTGAAGCTTTCTTT; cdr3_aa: CASRADRGLTEAFF
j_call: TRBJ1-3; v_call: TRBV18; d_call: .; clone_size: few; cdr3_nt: TGTGCCAGCTCACCATCAGGGGATGGAAACACCATATATTTT; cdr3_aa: CASSPSGDGNTIYF